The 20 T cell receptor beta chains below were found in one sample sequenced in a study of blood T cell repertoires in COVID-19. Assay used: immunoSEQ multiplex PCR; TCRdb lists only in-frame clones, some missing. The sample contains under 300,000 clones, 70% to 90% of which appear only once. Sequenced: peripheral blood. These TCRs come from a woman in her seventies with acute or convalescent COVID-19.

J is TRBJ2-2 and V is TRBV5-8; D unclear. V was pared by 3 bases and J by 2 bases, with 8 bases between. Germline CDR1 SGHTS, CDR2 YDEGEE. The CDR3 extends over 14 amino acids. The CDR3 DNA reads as TGTGCCAGCAGCTCTCAACTTAACACCGGGGAGCTGTTTTTT. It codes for CASSSQLNTGELFF.

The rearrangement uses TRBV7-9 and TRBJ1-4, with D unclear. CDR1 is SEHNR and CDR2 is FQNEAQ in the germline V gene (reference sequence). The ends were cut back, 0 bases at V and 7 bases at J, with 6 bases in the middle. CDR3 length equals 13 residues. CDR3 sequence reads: CASSLARAEKLFF. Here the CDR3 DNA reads TGTGCCAGCAGCTTAGCGAGGGCTGAAAAACTGTTTTTT. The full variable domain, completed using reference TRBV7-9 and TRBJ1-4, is DTGVSQNPRHKITKRGQNVTFRCDPISEHNRLYWYRQTLGQGPEFLTYFQNEAQLEKSRLLSDRFSAERPKGSFSTLEIQRTEQGDSAMYLCASSLARAEKLFFGSGTQLSVL.

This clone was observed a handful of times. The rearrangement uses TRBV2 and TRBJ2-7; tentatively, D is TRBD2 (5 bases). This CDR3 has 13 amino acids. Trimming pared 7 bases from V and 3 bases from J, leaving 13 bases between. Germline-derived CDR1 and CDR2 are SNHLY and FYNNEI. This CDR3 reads CASMTDSNYEQYF. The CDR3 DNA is TGTGCCAGCATGACGGACTCCAACTACGAGCAGTACTTC.

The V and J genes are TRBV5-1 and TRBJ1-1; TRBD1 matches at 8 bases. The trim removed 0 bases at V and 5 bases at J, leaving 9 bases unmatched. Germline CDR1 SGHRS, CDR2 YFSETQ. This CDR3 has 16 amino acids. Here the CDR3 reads CASSLALAGGQTEAFF. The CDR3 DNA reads TGCGCCAGCAGCTTGGCCTTGGCAGGGGGCCAGACTGAAGCTTTCTTT.

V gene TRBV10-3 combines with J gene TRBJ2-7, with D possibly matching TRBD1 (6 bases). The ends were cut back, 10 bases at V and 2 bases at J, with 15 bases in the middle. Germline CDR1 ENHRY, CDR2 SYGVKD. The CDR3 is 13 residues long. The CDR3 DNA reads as TGTGCCACGGTGACAGGAACTACCTACGAGCAGTACTTC. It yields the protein CATVTGTTYEQYF.

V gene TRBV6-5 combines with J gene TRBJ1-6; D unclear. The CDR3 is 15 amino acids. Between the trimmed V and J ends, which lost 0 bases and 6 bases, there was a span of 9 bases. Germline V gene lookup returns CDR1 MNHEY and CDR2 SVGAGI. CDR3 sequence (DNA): TGTGCCAGCAGTTACTCGAGCGGGTTTAATTCACCCCTCCACTTT. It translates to CASSYSSGFNSPLHF.

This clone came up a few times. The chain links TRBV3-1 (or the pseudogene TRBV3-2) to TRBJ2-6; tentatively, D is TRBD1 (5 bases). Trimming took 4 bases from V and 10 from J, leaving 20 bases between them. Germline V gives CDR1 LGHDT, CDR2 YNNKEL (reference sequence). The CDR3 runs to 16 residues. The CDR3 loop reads CASSRQRSDNQNVLTF. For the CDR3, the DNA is TGTGCCAGCAGCCGACAGAGATCCGATAATCAAAACGTCCTGACTTTC.

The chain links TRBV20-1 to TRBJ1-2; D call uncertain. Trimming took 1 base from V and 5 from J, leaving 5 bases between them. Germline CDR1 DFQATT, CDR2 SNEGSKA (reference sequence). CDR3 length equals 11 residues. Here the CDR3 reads CSARVEYGYTF. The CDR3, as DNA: TGCAGTGCTAGAGTCGAGTATGGCTACACCTTC.

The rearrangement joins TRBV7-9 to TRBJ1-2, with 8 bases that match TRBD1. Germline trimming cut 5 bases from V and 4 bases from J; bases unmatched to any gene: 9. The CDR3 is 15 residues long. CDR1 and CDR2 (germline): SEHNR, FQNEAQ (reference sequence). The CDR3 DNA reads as TGTGCCAGCAGCCCTCTCCAGGGGGCGGTCTATGGCTACACCTTC. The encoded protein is CASSPLQGAVYGYTF.

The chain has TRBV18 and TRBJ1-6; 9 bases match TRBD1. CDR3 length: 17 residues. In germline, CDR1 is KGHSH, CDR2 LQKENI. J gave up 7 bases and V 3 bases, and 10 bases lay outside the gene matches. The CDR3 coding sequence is TGTGCCAGCTCACCCCGAACCTTTGACAGGGGGAATTCACCCCTCCACTTT. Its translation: CASSPRTFDRGNSPLHF.

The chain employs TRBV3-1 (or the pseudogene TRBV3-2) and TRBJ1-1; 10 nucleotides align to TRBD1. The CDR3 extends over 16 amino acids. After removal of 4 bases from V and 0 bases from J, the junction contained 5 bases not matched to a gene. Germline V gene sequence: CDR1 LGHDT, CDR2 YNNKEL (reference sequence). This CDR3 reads CASSRTGGSVNTEAFF. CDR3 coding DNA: TGTGCCAGCAGCCGGACAGGGGGATCAGTGAACACTGAAGCTTTCTTT.

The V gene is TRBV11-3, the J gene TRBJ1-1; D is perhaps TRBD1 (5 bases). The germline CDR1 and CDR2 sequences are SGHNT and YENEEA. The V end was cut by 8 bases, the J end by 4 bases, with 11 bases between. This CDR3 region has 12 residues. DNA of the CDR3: TGTGCCAGCGGGGGGTCTGCCACTGAAGCTTTCTTT. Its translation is CASGGSATEAFF.

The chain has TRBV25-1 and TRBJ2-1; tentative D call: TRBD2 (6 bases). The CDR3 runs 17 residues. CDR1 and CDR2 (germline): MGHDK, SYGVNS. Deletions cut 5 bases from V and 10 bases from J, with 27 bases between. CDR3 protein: CASSTAHAGPHDNEQFF. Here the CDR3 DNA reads TGTGCCAGCAGTACAGCCCACGCGGGACCTCATGATAACGAGCAGTTCTTC.

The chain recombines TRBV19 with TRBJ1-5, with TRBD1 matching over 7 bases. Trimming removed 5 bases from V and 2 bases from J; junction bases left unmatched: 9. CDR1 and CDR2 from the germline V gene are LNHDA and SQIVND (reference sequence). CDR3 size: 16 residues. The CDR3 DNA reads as TGTGCCAGTAGTGTCACAGGGGTAGGCGGCAATCAGCCCCAGCATTTT. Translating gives CASSVTGVGGNQPQHF.

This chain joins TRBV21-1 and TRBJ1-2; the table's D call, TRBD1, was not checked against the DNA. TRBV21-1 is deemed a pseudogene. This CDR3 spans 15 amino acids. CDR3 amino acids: CASSGDTSINYGYTF. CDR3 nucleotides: TGTGCCAGCAGCGGGGACACGAGCATTAACTATGGCTACACCTTC.

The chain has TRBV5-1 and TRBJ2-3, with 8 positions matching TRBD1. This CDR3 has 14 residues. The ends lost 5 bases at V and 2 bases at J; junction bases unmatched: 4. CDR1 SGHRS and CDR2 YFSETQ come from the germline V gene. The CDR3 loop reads CASSGQGATDTQYF. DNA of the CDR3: TGCGCCAGCAGTGGACAGGGAGCCACAGATACGCAGTATTTT.

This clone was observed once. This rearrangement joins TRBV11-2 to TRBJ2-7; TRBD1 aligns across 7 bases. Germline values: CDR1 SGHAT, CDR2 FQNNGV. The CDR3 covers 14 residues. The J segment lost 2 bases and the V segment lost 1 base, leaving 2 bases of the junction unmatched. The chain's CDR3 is CASSLGQGPYEQYF. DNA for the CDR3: TGTGCCAGCAGCTTAGGACAGGGACCCTACGAGCAGTACTTC.

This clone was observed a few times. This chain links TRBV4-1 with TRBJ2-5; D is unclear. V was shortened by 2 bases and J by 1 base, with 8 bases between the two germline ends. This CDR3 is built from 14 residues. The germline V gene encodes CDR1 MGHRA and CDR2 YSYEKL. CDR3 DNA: TGCGCCAGCAGCCAATCCCCCAGCCAAGAGACCCAGTACTTC. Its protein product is CASSQSPSQETQYF.

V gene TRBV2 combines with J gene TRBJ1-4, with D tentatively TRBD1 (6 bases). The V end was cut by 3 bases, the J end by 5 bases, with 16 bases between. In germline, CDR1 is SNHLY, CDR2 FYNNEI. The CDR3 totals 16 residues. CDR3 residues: CASSERGRGGNEKLFF. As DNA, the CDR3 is TGTGCCAGCAGTGAGCGGGGCAGGGGAGGGAATGAAAAACTGTTTTTT.

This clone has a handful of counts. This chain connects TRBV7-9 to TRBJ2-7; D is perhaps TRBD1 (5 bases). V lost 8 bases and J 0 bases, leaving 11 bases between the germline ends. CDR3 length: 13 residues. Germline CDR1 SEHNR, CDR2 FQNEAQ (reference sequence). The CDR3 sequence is CASQTANSYEQYF. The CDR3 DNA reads TGTGCCAGCCAGACAGCCAACTCCTACGAGCAGTACTTC.